These 17 T cell receptor beta chains originate from one sample sequenced in a study of cytomegalovirus exposure and HLA in healthy donors. Researchers ran the PCR with 60 Vbeta and 13 Jbeta primers. TCRdb's copy holds only in-frame clones and misses some; the assay was immunoSEQ multiplex PCR. The data contain 100,000 to 150,000 clones, roughly four fifths of them seen just once; the ten biggest clones take up 5.5% to 8%. The sample taken for sequencing was PBMCs. The receptors come from a male donor in good health and CMV-seronegative.

The chain links TRBV30 to TRBJ1-5; TRBD1 matches 9 bases. Germline V gene sequence: CDR1 GTSNPN, CDR2 SVGIG (reference sequence). The CDR3 spans 14 residues. J gave up 4 bases and V 3 bases, and 4 bases lay outside the gene matches. The CDR3, as DNA: TGTGCCTGGAGACAGGGGGCTGGAAATCAGCCCCAGCATTTT. Translation gives CAWRQGAGNQPQHF.

V and J are TRBV7-9 and TRBJ2-2; TRBD1 aligns across 8 bases. With V trimmed by 2 bases and J by 1 base, 12 bases remained unmatched. Germline V CDR1 and CDR2: SEHNR, FQNEAQ (reference sequence). The CDR3 is 19 amino acids. The CDR3 loop is CASSLRGRGRIRNTGELFF. CDR3 in DNA: TGTGCCAGCAGCTTAAGGGGCAGGGGGCGCATCAGGAACACCGGGGAGCTGTTTTTT.

This chain links TRBV5-8 with TRBJ2-4; D is possibly TRBD2 (5 bases). The CDR3 runs to 15 residues. In germline, CDR1 is SGHTS, CDR2 YDEGEE. V was trimmed by 4 bases and J by 0 bases, leaving 11 bases between them. CDR3 nucleotide sequence: TGTGCCAGCAGCCCGAGGGCCTTAGCCAAAAACATTCAGTACTTC. Amino acids: CASSPRALAKNIQYF.

The chain has TRBV27 and TRBJ2-5; TRBD2 might be the D (6 bases). The J call may be faulty, since TRBJ2-7 better matches the DNA end. The CDR3 extends over 15 amino acids. The germline V gene has CDR1 MNHEY and CDR2 SMNVEV (reference sequence). CDR3 DNA: TGTGCCAGCAGCCCGAGACTAGGGACTTCCTACGAGCAGTACTTC. This translates into CASSPRLGTSYEQYF.

This chain uses TRBV15 with TRBJ2-4; 9 bases agree with TRBD1. The V gene end was trimmed by 1 base and the J gene end by 7 bases; junction bases not matched to a gene: 5. Per germline, CDR1 LNHNV and CDR2 YYDKDF (reference sequence). This CDR3 is 15 amino acids long. CDR3 residues: CATSRVPTGGNIQYF. As DNA, the CDR3 is TGTGCCACCAGCAGAGTCCCGACAGGGGGGAACATTCAGTACTTC.

This clone appeared a single time. V and J are TRBV4-2 and TRBJ2-7; the D gene is possibly TRBD2 (6 bases). Looked up from germline, CDR1 is LGHNA and CDR2 is YNFKEQ. Trimming removed 0 bases at V and 4 bases at J, with 25 bases between. This CDR3 comprises 19 residues. CDR3 protein: CASSQEWDSLAFDGYEQYF. CDR3 nucleotide sequence: TGTGCCAGCAGCCAAGAGTGGGACTCGTTGGCTTTCGATGGATACGAGCAGTACTTC.

V gene TRBV5-6 combines with J gene TRBJ2-6; no clear D. Germline V gene data show CDR1 as SGHDT and CDR2 as YYEEEE. The CDR3 has 17 amino acids. Trimming cost V 4 bases and J 4 bases, with 18 bases left between them. In nucleotides, the CDR3 is TGTGCCAGCAGCGGGTCCAAGTCGTGGGCCGGGGCCAACGTCCTGACTTTC. Amino acids: CASSGSKSWAGANVLTF.

The V call is TRBV15, the J call TRBJ2-4, with TRBD2 as a possible D gene (5 bases). The CDR3 extends over 18 amino acids. Trimming took 1 base from V and 2 from J, leaving 18 bases between them. The germline CDR1 and CDR2 sequences are LNHNV and YYDKDF (reference sequence). The CDR3: CATSRVIGGEGSKNIQYF. The CDR3 bases are TGTGCCACCAGCAGAGTGATTGGAGGTGAGGGTTCCAAAAACATTCAGTACTTC. The full variable domain, rest sourced from reference TRBV15 and TRBJ2-4, is DAMVIQNPRYQVTQFGKPVTLSCSQTLNHNVMYWYQQKSSQAPKLLFHYYDKDFNNEADTPDNFQSRRPNTSFCFLDIRSPGLGDTAMYLCATSRVIGGEGSKNIQYFGAGTRLSVL.

This clone was found a few times. CDR3 in DNA: TGTGCCAGCAGCCGCCTTATAGGGGCAAACGAGCAGTACTTC. Translation: CASSRLIGANEQYF. The chain uses TRBV7-6 and TRBJ2-7; D possibly corresponds to TRBD1 (5 bases). Trimming removed 5 bases from V and 5 bases from J, with 16 bases in between. The CDR3 length is 14 residues. CDR1 is SGHVS, CDR2 FNYEAQ, per germline.

The chain uses TRBV7-2 and TRBJ2-2, with 8 bases lining up with TRBD1. This CDR3 contains 16 residues. V shed 6 bases, J shed 4 bases, and the junction held 10 bases outside the gene matches. Germline assignment: CDR1 SGHTA and CDR2 FQGNSA. The CDR3 DNA reads as TGTGCCAGCAGGTTGACAGGGGTTTTAGGCACCGGGGAGCTGTTTTTT. Amino acids: CASRLTGVLGTGELFF.

This clone was counted only a few times. V and J are TRBV28 and TRBJ1-2; 7 positions match TRBD1. The ends lost 4 bases at V and 8 bases at J; junction bases unmatched: 10. The CDR3 runs to 14 residues. Germline V gene data show CDR1 as MDHEN and CDR2 as SYDVKM. CDR3 in amino acids: CASSSPGQPWGYTF. The CDR3 DNA follows: TGTGCCAGCAGTTCCCCGGGACAGCCTTGGGGCTACACCTTC.

The chain uses TRBV28 and TRBJ1-2; 7 bases line up with TRBD1. Germline V gene lookup returns CDR1 MDHEN and CDR2 SYDVKM. The CDR3 spans 12 residues. V was pared by 4 bases and J by 7 bases, with 3 bases of the junction left unmatched. As DNA, the CDR3 is TGTGCCAGCAGTTCACAGGGGTTTGGCTACACCTTC. Translation: CASSSQGFGYTF.

The chain has TRBV6-6 and TRBJ2-5; 9 nucleotides agree with TRBD1. CDR3 length equals 13 residues. The J segment lost 10 bases and the V segment lost 6 bases, leaving 9 bases of the junction unmatched. Germline V gene data show CDR1 as MNHNY and CDR2 as SVGAGI (reference sequence). The CDR3, as DNA: TGTGCCAGCAGCTCGACAGGGGGGAGCGACCAGTACTTC. This encodes CASSSTGGSDQYF.

The chain is built from TRBV6-5 and TRBJ2-4; perhaps TRBD1 as D (6 bases). This CDR3 region has 16 residues. V was clipped by 2 bases and J by 6 bases, with 17 bases between them. Germline assignment: CDR1 MNHEY and CDR2 SVGAGI. CDR3 DNA sequence: TGTGCCAGCAGTTACGACCGGGACACCAGCAGAAACATTCAGTACTTC. Amino acids: CASSYDRDTSRNIQYF.

This chain links TRBV7-6 with TRBJ2-2, with TRBD1 matching over 10 bases. The length of the CDR3 is 17 residues. CDR1 and CDR2 from the germline V gene are SGHVS and FNYEAQ. Trimming took 5 bases from V and 6 from J; bases not matched to a gene: 12. CDR3: CASSDLTGTGVSGELFF. In DNA, the CDR3 is TGTGCCAGCAGCGACTTGACCGGGACAGGGGTTTCCGGGGAGCTGTTTTTT.

The chain couples TRBV7-6 to TRBJ2-3, with TRBD2 as a possible D gene (5 bases). In germline, CDR1 is SGHVS, CDR2 FNYEAQ. CDR3 length equals 18 residues. The ends were cut back, 5 bases at V and 5 bases at J, with 26 bases in the middle. CDR3 loop: CASSPAASPREGGDTQYF. The DNA of the CDR3 is TGTGCCAGCAGCCCTGCGGCCTCGCCTCGAGAGGGTGGAGATACGCAGTATTTT.

The rearrangement uses TRBV2 and TRBJ2-1; D is perhaps TRBD1 (6 bases). The V and J ends lost 8 bases and 9 bases respectively, with 29 bases between them. Germline assignment: CDR1 SNHLY and CDR2 FYNNEI. The length of the CDR3 is 17 residues. CDR3 bases: TGTGCCAGCCGACCTTCACAGGGATTGGCGGCTGGGGGTGAGCAGTTCTTC. Protein: CASRPSQGLAAGGEQFF. The full variable domain, in which reference TRBV2 and TRBJ2-1 provide the parts outside the CDR3, is EPEVTQTPSHQVTQMGQEVILRCVPISNHLYFYWYRQILGQKVEFLVSFYNNEISEKSEIFDDQFSVERPDGSNFTLKIRSTKLEDSAMYFCASRPSQGLAAGGEQFFGPGTRLTVL.